This entry is about one TCR beta chain. This CDR3 spans 16 amino acids. Germline CDR1 and CDR2: LNHDA and SQIVND (reference sequence). Losses at the gene ends were 8 bases for V and 7 bases for J; bases not matched to a gene: 12. Libraries were prepared by immunoSEQ multiplex PCR; TCRdb keeps only in-frame clonotypes and omits some of them. The repertoire holds around 68,000 clones, about 88% seen once, with under 4.5% in the top ten. The source of the sample is a study of chemoradiotherapy in HPV16-positive cancers. Sample: blood, taken from a patient who underwent chemoradiotherapy. The chain links TRBV19 to TRBJ2-1; 12 bases agree with TRBD1. The TCR sequence derives from a human donor with HPV-associated anogenital cancer. The CDR3 region has the DNA TGTGCCAGTGAATCACCCCCGGGACAGGGGGCAAATGAGCAGTTCTTC. Protein product: CASESPPGQGANEQFF.